This T cell receptor beta chain emerged from a study of T cell responses to AZD1222 COVID-19 vaccine. Findings and limits, study-wide: Spike-specific TCR breadth and depth rose after two AZD1222 doses.

The table came from immunoSEQ multiplex PCR; TCRdb's copy has only in-frame clones and leaves some out. Of approximately 180,000 clones listed, about 93% are singletons. For this clone: Its target is unknown.

Trimming stripped 5 bases from V and 1 base from J, with 8 bases between. The CDR3 runs 13 residues. Per the germline V gene, CDR1 is MNHEY and CDR2 is SVGEGT. The sequenced sample was peripheral blood, obtained 28 days after the second dose of the MenACWY control vaccine. This sequence joins TRBV6-2 or TRBV6-3 and TRBJ1-1; D uncertain. The TCR sequence derives from an adult who received the MenACWY meningococcal vaccine as a control. The CDR3, as DNA: TGTGCCAGCAGTCAAGACGGGAACACTGAAGCTTTCTTT. This codes for CASSQDGNTEAFF.